These 22 T cell receptor beta chains originate from one sample sequenced in a study of blood T cell repertoires in COVID-19. TCRdb keeps only in-frame clones here, not all; method: immunoSEQ multiplex PCR. Of some 200,000 clones in the sample, roughly 87% were seen once. The sequenced material came from PBMCs or T cells enriched from blood (not recorded which). The source is a woman aged 25 to 39 who had recovered from COVID-19.

CDR3 nucleotides: TGTGCCAGCAGCACAGACAGCTACTCGAACACTGAAGCTTTCTTT. This sequence encodes CASSTDSYSNTEAFF. The V gene is TRBV9, the J gene TRBJ1-1; TRBD1 is a possible D gene (5 bases). Looked up from germline, CDR1 is SGDLS and CDR2 is YYNGEE. The V end lost 4 bases, the J end lost 1 base, and 14 bases lay between the germline ends. The CDR3 covers 15 residues.

The gene calls are TRBV11-2 and TRBJ2-1; 16 bases agree with TRBD2. V lost 5 bases, J lost 8 bases, and 3 bases stayed unmatched. The CDR3 has 15 residues. Germline V lookup: CDR1 SGHAT, CDR2 FQNNGV. CDR3: CASSPGLAGGHEQFF. Here the CDR3 DNA reads TGTGCCAGCAGCCCGGGACTAGCGGGGGGGCATGAGCAGTTCTTC.

The chain carries TRBV19 and TRBJ1-5; tentative D call: TRBD1 (5 bases). Deletions cut 2 bases from V and 9 bases from J, with 20 bases between. This CDR3 region has 16 residues. Per germline, CDR1 LNHDA and CDR2 SQIVND (reference sequence). This chain's CDR3 is CASSIPVRGGGWPQHF. CDR3 coding DNA: TGTGCCAGTAGTATACCCGTACGCGGGGGAGGCTGGCCCCAGCATTTT.

This clone has a single count. The chain links TRBV7-3 to TRBJ1-2; no clear D. V was shortened by 5 bases and J by 1 base, with 8 bases between the two germline ends. CDR3 length: 13 residues. CDR1 is SGHTA, CDR2 FQGTGA, per germline. The CDR3 bases are TGTGCCAGCAGCCCAACGGTTAACTATGGCTACACCTTC. This encodes CASSPTVNYGYTF.

The chain couples TRBV7-3 to TRBJ1-1; perhaps TRBD1 as D (6 bases). The V end was cut by 2 bases, the J end by 11 bases, with 18 bases between. Germline-derived CDR1 and CDR2 are SGHTA and FQGTGA. This CDR3 has 14 residues. The CDR3 coding sequence is TGTGCCAGCAGCTTACAACAGGGCGCGCGCGAGGCTTTCTTT. This sequence encodes CASSLQQGAREAFF.

This sequence joins TRBV27 and TRBJ1-2; 10 positions match TRBD1. Germline CDR1 MNHEY, CDR2 SMNVEV (reference sequence). The length of the CDR3 is 15 residues. V shed 5 bases and J 3 bases; nucleotides not matched to a gene: 6. In DNA, the CDR3 is TGTGCCAGCAGTCAGGGGACAGGGGTAGACTATGGCTACACCTTC. Translated, it gives CASSQGTGVDYGYTF.

V is TRBV30 and J is TRBJ2-1; 7 positions agree with TRBD2. Germline CDR1 and CDR2: GTSNPN and SVGIG (reference sequence). The CDR3 loop spans 15 amino acids. Germline trimming cut 0 bases from V and 2 bases from J; bases unmatched to any gene: 4. The CDR3: CAWSVPAGAYNEQFF. CDR3 DNA: TGTGCCTGGAGTGTACCGGCGGGGGCCTACAATGAGCAGTTCTTC.

This chain joins TRBV19 and TRBJ1-5; the D is unclear. Trimming left V 1 base short and J 6 bases short, with 13 bases between. The CDR3 contains 15 residues. The germline gives CDR1 LNHDA, CDR2 SQIVND (reference sequence). CDR3 sequence reads: CASSIAGLTGQPQHF. CDR3 bases: TGTGCCAGTAGTATAGCGGGGTTAACGGGTCAGCCCCAGCATTTT.

The CDR3 region has the DNA TGTGCCAGCAGAGCGACCGGGACAGGGGGATCGGAGCAGTTCTTC. It encodes CASRATGTGGSEQFF. This chain joins TRBV25-1 and TRBJ2-1; 11 bases agree with TRBD1. Unmatched junction bases numbered 11, after V lost 6 bases and J lost 10 bases. Germline V gene lookup returns CDR1 MGHDK and CDR2 SYGVNS. This CDR3 is built from 15 residues.

This clone was seen only a few times. This chain joins TRBV5-1 and TRBJ1-1, with 8 bases lining up with TRBD1. The CDR3 contains 14 residues. The junction had 7 bases not matched to a gene; V was cut back by 5 bases and J by 4 bases. Germline values: CDR1 SGHRS, CDR2 YFSETQ. CDR3 nucleotides: TGCGCCAGCAGTTCGACAGGGGAGTCCACTGAAGCTTTCTTT. Residues: CASSSTGESTEAFF.

The V and J genes are TRBV2 and TRBJ1-2, with 9 bases that match TRBD1. This CDR3 spans 14 amino acids. The ends lost 6 bases at V and 6 bases at J; junction bases unmatched: 8. CDR1 is SNHLY, CDR2 FYNNEI, per germline. CDR3 residues: CASSATGGEDGYTF. The CDR3 DNA reads as TGTGCCAGCAGCGCAACAGGGGGCGAGGATGGCTACACCTTC. Variable domain in full (rest from reference TRBV2 and TRBJ1-2): EPEVTQTPSHQVTQMGQEVILRCVPISNHLYFYWYRQILGQKVEFLVSFYNNEISEKSEIFDDQFSVERPDGSNFTLKIRSTKLEDSAMYFCASSATGGEDGYTFGSGTRLTVV.

This chain uses TRBV7-6 with TRBJ1-1; D is ambiguous. Trimming pared 0 bases from V and 0 bases from J, leaving 8 bases between. Germline loops: CDR1 SGHVS, CDR2 FNYEAQ. The CDR3 has 15 residues. CDR3 coding DNA: TGTGCCAGCAGCTTAGCGCCTGAGATGAACACTGAAGCTTTCTTT. Translated: CASSLAPEMNTEAFF.

This clone has only one observation. For the CDR3, the DNA is TGTGCCTGGAGGTCCAGGGCTAGCGGGGGCACAGATACGCAGTATTTT. It encodes CAWRSRASGGTDTQYF. V gene TRBV30 combines with J gene TRBJ2-3, with TRBD2 matching over 9 bases. This CDR3 has 16 amino acids. The germline V gene encodes CDR1 GTSNPN and CDR2 SVGIG (reference sequence). Trimming at V came to 3 bases and at J to 1 base, leaving 8 bases not matched to a gene. The full variable domain, rest sourced from reference TRBV30 and TRBJ2-3, is SQTIHQWPATLVQPVGSPLSLECTVEGTSNPNLYWYRQAAGRGLQLLFYSVGIGQISSEVPQNLSASRPQDRQFILSSKKLLLSDSGFYLCAWRSRASGGTDTQYFGPGTRLTVL.

The V and J genes are TRBV6-4 and TRBJ1-1, with no clear D. Trimming stripped 5 bases from V and 1 base from J, with 8 bases between. The CDR3 is made up of 13 amino acids. CDR1 is MRHNA, CDR2 SNTAGT, per germline. As DNA, the CDR3 is TGTGCCAGCAGTCTCAGATCGAACACTGAAGCTTTCTTT. Translating it yields CASSLRSNTEAFF.

The rearrangement joins TRBV6-5 to TRBJ1-2, with a tentative D call TRBD1 (6 bases). The CDR3 runs to 12 residues. Germline CDR1 reads MNHEY; CDR2 reads SVGAGI. Trimming removed 6 bases from V and 5 bases from J, with 10 bases in between. CDR3 sequence (DNA): TGTGCCAGCAGCAAGACAGGTTATGGCTACACCTTC. This encodes CASSKTGYGYTF.

This clone came up once. V usage is TRBV2 and J usage is TRBJ1-2, with TRBD1 as a possible D gene (5 bases). This CDR3 has 13 amino acids. The germline V gene encodes CDR1 SNHLY and CDR2 FYNNEI. V was trimmed by 6 bases and J by 2 bases, leaving 10 bases between them. The CDR3, as DNA: TGTGCCAGCAGGGCAGGGCAAAACTATGGCTACACCTTC. It codes for CASRAGQNYGYTF.

This chain links TRBV5-5 with TRBJ1-2; possible D gene TRBD1, 5 bases. The CDR3 consists of 13 residues. Germline assignment: CDR1 SGHKS and CDR2 YYEKEE (reference sequence). The germline V and J ends were trimmed by 4 bases and 2 bases, with 9 bases remaining between them. CDR3 in DNA: TGTGCCAGCAGCCTGGACATGAACTATGGCTACACCTTC. Translation gives CASSLDMNYGYTF.

This chain joins TRBV5-4 and TRBJ2-3; TRBD1 matches 9 bases. The CDR3 has 15 amino acids. CDR1 SGHNT and CDR2 YYREEE come from the germline V gene (reference sequence). Losses at the gene ends were 4 bases for V and 7 bases for J; bases not matched to a gene: 10. The CDR3 sequence: CASSKRTGEVNTQYF. CDR3 DNA: TGTGCCAGCAGCAAGAGGACAGGGGAGGTAAATACGCAGTATTTT.

This rearrangement joins TRBV18 to TRBJ1-4; D gene unclear. In germline, CDR1 is KGHSH, CDR2 LQKENI. CDR3 length: 15 residues. Trimming cost V 1 base and J 4 bases, with 10 bases left between them. CDR3 residues: CASSPLQGVNEKLFF. DNA of the CDR3: TGTGCCAGCTCACCACTACAAGGAGTTAATGAAAAACTGTTTTTT.

The chain links TRBV7-2 to TRBJ2-2; 12 positions agree with TRBD2. The V and J ends lost 5 bases and 8 bases, in that order; junction bases with no gene match: 3. CDR1 and CDR2 (germline): SGHTA, FQGNSA. The CDR3 totals 14 residues. The CDR3 sequence: CASSKGLAGGELFF. CDR3 DNA: TGTGCCAGCAGCAAAGGACTAGCGGGAGGGGAGCTGTTTTTT.

This sequence joins TRBV7-3 and TRBJ1-2, with D hard to call. Germline CDR1 SGHTA, CDR2 FQGTGA. The germline V and J ends were trimmed by 5 bases and 8 bases, with 15 bases remaining between them. CDR3 size: 13 residues. The CDR3 DNA reads TGTGCCAGCAGCGGAGCCGACGGATGGGGCTACACCTTC. Protein: CASSGADGWGYTF.

The DNA for the CDR3 is TGTGCCAGCAGCCCACAGGGATTGGACACTGAAGCTTTCTTT. It yields the protein CASSPQGLDTEAFF. The chain has TRBV11-3 and TRBJ1-1, with D possibly matching TRBD1 (6 bases). Germline lookup yields CDR1 SGHNT and CDR2 YENEEA. Trimming left V 5 bases short and J 3 bases short, with 13 bases between. This CDR3 has 14 residues.